The entry below describes one T cell receptor (beta chain). Its antigen is not known. The sample is drawn from a study of lymphopenia after photon versus proton radiotherapy. Regarding the study as a whole: Post-nadir diversity loss with photons came from oligoclonal expansion, particularly CD8+ Temra cells.

The assay was immunoSEQ multiplex PCR, and TCRdb's table has in-frame clones only and misses some. The profile shows approximately 50,000 clones, around four fifths of them singletons. CDR3 size: 14 residues. Per the germline V gene, CDR1 is MDHEN and CDR2 is SYDVKM. V was pared by 8 bases and J by 2 bases, with 15 bases between. The chain joins TRBV28 to TRBJ1-2, with D perhaps matching TRBD1 (5 bases). The starting material was peripheral blood, obtained from a patient treated with photon-based radiotherapy. This TCR was sampled from a man aged 50 to 60 with gastric cancer. The CDR3, as DNA: TGTGCCAGCGCCACGGGGGGTTGGAACTATGGCTACACCTTC. As protein: CASATGGWNYGYTF.